This T cell receptor (beta chain) emerged from a study of T cell changes during pregnancy in multiple sclerosis. Using immunoSEQ multiplex PCR, the repertoire was profiled, and TCRdb retains in-frame clones only, with some absent. The profile shows around 39,000 clones, about 92% of them singletons. The germline gives CDR1 LNHDA, CDR2 SQIVND (reference sequence). The CDR3 runs 15 residues. With respect to this clone: The junction differs from germline at one of its ends, possibly a read error.

The chain combines TRBV19 with TRBJ1-6; the D gene is possibly TRBD1 (6 bases). The sequence was obtained from a female donor with multiple sclerosis, enrolled in a pregnancy study. Source: CD8+ T cells from peripheral blood mononuclear cells, taken before pregnancy. The CDR3 loop is CASTLGQNYNSPLHF. The CDR3 nucleotides read TGTGCTAGTACTCTCGGACAGAATTATAATTCACCCCTCCACTTT.